The clone carrying this T cell receptor (beta chain) came up once. Its matching antigen is unknown. These data are taken from a study of T cell responses to AZD1222 COVID-19 vaccine. Across the whole study: It was second doses at about 4 or about 12 weeks that were pooled. The study, taken as a whole, reports: After the peak T cell response, and only then, were repertoires sampled. The donors showed a predominance of white British ancestry and of females, with possible underestimation of clonal diversity.

Germline CDR1 reads SGHAT; CDR2 reads FQNNGV. This CDR3 comprises 18 residues. Trimming left V 5 bases short and J 7 bases short, with 26 bases between. Some clones are missing from TCRdb's copy, which holds only in-frame ones; the method was immunoSEQ multiplex PCR. This repertoire shows some 160,000 clones, about 92% found once; its top ten account for about 1%. Sequenced material: peripheral blood, taken on day 0 of AZD1222 vaccination. The genes are TRBV11-2 and TRBJ1-4; no definite D call. The sequence was obtained from an adult in good health. This chain's CDR3 is CASSLPPLRAGLREKLFF. The CDR3 DNA sequence: TGTGCCAGCAGCCTACCCCCCCTCCGGGCGGGCCTTCGTGAAAAACTGTTTTTT.